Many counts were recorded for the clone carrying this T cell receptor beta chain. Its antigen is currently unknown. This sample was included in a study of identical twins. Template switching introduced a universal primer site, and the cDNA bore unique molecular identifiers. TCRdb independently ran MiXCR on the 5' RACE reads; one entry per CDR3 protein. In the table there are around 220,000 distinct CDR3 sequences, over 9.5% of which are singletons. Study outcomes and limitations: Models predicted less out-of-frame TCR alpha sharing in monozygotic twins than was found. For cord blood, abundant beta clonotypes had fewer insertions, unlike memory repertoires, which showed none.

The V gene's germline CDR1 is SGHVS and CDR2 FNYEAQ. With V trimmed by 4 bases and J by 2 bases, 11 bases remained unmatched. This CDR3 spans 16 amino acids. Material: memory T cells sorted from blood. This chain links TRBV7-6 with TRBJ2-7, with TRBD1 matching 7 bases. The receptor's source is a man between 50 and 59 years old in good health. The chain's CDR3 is CASSSLYRGRPYEQYF. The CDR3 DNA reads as TGTGCCAGCAGCTCGCTGTACAGGGGTAGGCCCTACGAGCAGTACTTC.